This TCR beta chain was identified in a study of T cell changes during pregnancy in multiple sclerosis. Only in-frame clones appear in the TCRdb table, and some are missing; sequencing was by immunoSEQ multiplex PCR. This sample has 80,000 or so clones, with 90% to 95% found just once. The TCR sequence derives from a female donor with multiple sclerosis, enrolled in a pregnancy study. The sample was peripheral blood, taken before pregnancy.

Here the CDR3 DNA reads TGTGCCAGCAGTTCATGGACTAGCGGGAGGGCCTACAATGAGCAGTTCTTC. Amino acids: CASSSWTSGRAYNEQFF. V is TRBV28 and J is TRBJ2-1; 15 bases are shared with TRBD2. Germline CDR1 reads MDHEN; CDR2 reads SYDVKM. Trimming removed 4 bases from V and 2 bases from J; junction bases left unmatched: 3. This CDR3 is 17 amino acids long.